This TCR beta chain stems from a study of cytomegalovirus exposure and HLA in healthy donors. Remarks on this clone: Its antigen is still unknown.

Findings of the study overall: Productive rates of about 90% or about 30% were seen for most TCR beta V segments in an earlier analysis.

Healthy donors of bone marrow made up the group. Germline CDR1 SEHNR, CDR2 FQNEAQ (reference sequence). Trimming took off 6 bases at V and 2 bases at J, with 19 bases between the two ends. The CDR3 is 16 amino acids. PCR was performed using 60 Vbeta and 13 Jbeta primers. Clones were sequenced by immunoSEQ multiplex PCR, and TCRdb holds only the in-frame ones, with some missing. In the table there are some 80,000 clones, around 77% of which are singletons. The clonotype was recovered from a man between 50 and 59 years old in good health and CMV-seronegative. The specimen was PBMCs. This chain links TRBV7-9 with TRBJ2-5; possibly TRBD2 for D (7 bases). In DNA, the CDR3 is TGTGCCAGCAGGAGATCTGGGGGGGCGCCACAAGAGACCCAGTACTTC. Its protein is CASRRSGGAPQETQYF.